This is a list of T cell receptor beta chains from one sample in a study of T cells in Graves' hyperthyroidism and ophthalmopathy. TCRdb reprocessed the multiplex PCR reads with MiXCR, giving one entry per CDR3 protein. The table has about 560,000 distinct CDR3 sequences, around 14% seen once. Sequencing used blood. These receptors all stem from a woman aged 25 to 39 with Graves' hyperthyroidism. Each CDR3 is given with its conserved first and last residue. The D gene is left open where the match is weak. Size values are once, few and many counts, or a class for expanded clones, and some rows have none.

TRBJ2-7 | TRBV9 | NA | 14 | NA | CASSVVGDSYEQYF | TGTGCCAGCAGCGTAGTTGGCGACTCCTACGAGCAGTACTTC
TRBJ2-7 | TRBV7-9 | TRBD1 | 16 | NA | CASSYSGTGISYEQYF | TGTGCCAGCAGCTACTCCGGGACAGGGATATCCTACGAGCAGTACTTC
TRBJ1-5 | TRBV7-9 | NA | 13 | NA | CASSRGGVQPQHF | TGTGCCAGCAGCCGCGGGGGGGTTCAGCCCCAGCATTTT
TRBJ2-1 | TRBV19 | TRBD2 | 14 | NA | CASSSGGRVNEQFF | TGTGCCAGTAGCAGTGGCGGGAGAGTGAATGAGCAGTTCTTC
TRBJ2-3 | TRBV2 | NA | 15 | many | CASSEGDRLWDTQYF | TGTGCCAGCAGTGAAGGCGATAGGTTATGGGATACGCAGTATTTT
TRBJ2-2 | TRBV24-1 | TRBD1 | 14 | NA | CATSRTGMIGELFF | TGTGCCACCAGCAGGACAGGGATGATCGGGGAGCTGTTTTTT
TRBJ2-2 | TRBV7-2 | NA | 13 | many | CASSLYSGFGLFF | TGTGCCAGCAGCTTATATTCAGGGTTTGGGCTGTTTTTT
TRBJ2-5 | TRBV28 | NA | 13 | many | CASKFGVERTQYF | TGTGCCAGCAAGTTTGGAGTTGAAAGGACCCAGTACTTC
TRBJ2-7 | TRBV11-2 | TRBD1 | 16 | many | CASSFPRDSYSYEQYF | TGTGCCAGCAGCTTCCCCCGGGACAGTTACTCCTACGAGCAGTACTTC
TRBJ1-2 | TRBV19 | TRBD1 | 19 | few | CATLGSAGQAGVRDYGYTF | TGTGCCACCCTCGGGTCAGCGGGACAGGCGGGCGTCCGGGACTATGGCTACACCTTC
TRBJ2-7 | TRBV10-3 | TRBD2 | 15 | few | CAISGAGGGLYEQYF | TGTGCCATCAGTGGGGCGGGGGGGGGGCTCTACGAGCAGTACTTC
TRBJ2-1 | TRBV5-1 | TRBD2 | 17 | NA | CASSFISSGRANNEQFF | TGCGCCAGCAGCTTTATATCTAGCGGGAGGGCCAACAATGAGCAGTTCTTC
TRBJ2-1 | TRBV5-5 | NA | 13 | many | CASSLFAYNEQFF | TGTGCCAGCAGCTTGTTCGCCTACAATGAGCAGTTCTTC
TRBJ2-3 | TRBV14 | NA | 15 | few | CASSQGHPYTDTQYF | TGTGCCAGCAGCCAAGGACATCCCTACACAGATACGCAGTATTTT
TRBJ2-7 | TRBV12-3/TRBV12-4 | TRBD2 | 12 | few | CASRSSGPEQYF | TGTGCCAGCAGGTCTAGCGGACCCGAGCAGTACTTC
TRBJ2-7 | TRBV2 | NA | 14 | many | CASSELGPVYEQYF | TGTGCCAGCAGTGAATTGGGGCCAGTTTACGAGCAGTACTTC
TRBJ2-7 | TRBV18 | NA | 18 | few | CASSPMGAAGAQTYEQYF | TGTGCCAGCTCACCAATGGGGGCGGCGGGAGCCCAAACCTACGAGCAGTACTTC
TRBJ2-1 | TRBV7-9 | NA | 15 | many | CASSHGPTPINEQFF | TGTGCCAGCAGCCACGGACCGACACCCATCAATGAGCAGTTCTTC
TRBJ2-1 | TRBV7-2 | NA | 12 | many | CASSYTDNEQFF | TGTGCCAGCAGCTACACAGACAATGAGCAGTTCTTC
TRBJ2-7 | TRBV27 | TRBD2 | 14 | few | CASRKAGGEYEQYF | TGTGCCAGCAGAAAAGCGGGAGGGGAGTACGAGCAGTACTTC
TRBJ2-3 | TRBV4-2 | TRBD2 | 18 | NA | CASSQDLGGGRVTDTQYF | TGTGCCAGCAGCCAAGATCTCGGGGGAGGGCGGGTTACAGATACGCAGTATTTT
TRBJ2-2 | TRBV27 | NA | 15 | many | CASSLGRVPTGELFF | TGTGCCAGCAGTTTGGGCAGGGTCCCCACCGGGGAGCTGTTTTTT
TRBJ1-2 | TRBV18 | NA | 15 | many | CASSPSVRANYGYTF | TGTGCCAGCTCACCTTCTGTCAGGGCTAACTATGGCTACACCTTC
TRBJ1-5 | TRBV12-3/TRBV12-4 | NA | 15 | many | CASKTGRRSNQPQHF | TGTGCCAGCAAAACGGGACGACGAAGCAATCAGCCCCAGCATTTT
TRBJ2-1 | TRBV4-1 | NA | 16 | many | CASSRQAKSSYNEQFF | TGCGCCAGCAGCCGACAGGCCAAAAGCTCCTACAATGAGCAGTTCTTC
TRBJ2-7 | TRBV7-2 | TRBD1 | 15 | many | CASSSEWDRADEQYF | TGTGCCAGCAGCTCAGAATGGGACAGGGCCGACGAGCAGTACTTC
TRBJ1-5 | TRBV7-9 | TRBD1 | 16 | NA | CASSLATGGIGQPQHF | TGTGCCAGCAGCTTAGCTACAGGGGGCATAGGTCAGCCCCAGCATTTT
TRBJ1-1 | TRBV10-3 | NA | 16 | many | CAISESWGRESTEAFF | TGTGCCATCAGTGAGTCGTGGGGGCGAGAAAGCACTGAAGCTTTCTTT
TRBJ2-6 | TRBV11-2 | NA | 15 | NA | CASSSDPWGATVLTF | TGTGCCAGCAGCTCGGATCCATGGGGGGCCACCGTCCTGACTTTC
TRBJ2-7 | TRBV6-2/TRBV6-3 | TRBD2 | 14 | many | CASGPGGRAYEQYF | TGTGCCAGCGGTCCCGGCGGGAGGGCCTACGAGCAGTACTTC
TRBJ2-7 | TRBV7-2 | TRBD2 | 16 | many | CASSVTGTSNNYEQYF | TGTGCCAGCAGCGTTACCGGGACTAGTAATAACTACGAGCAGTACTTC
TRBJ2-1 | TRBV7-2 | NA | 14 | many | CASSLASFYNEQFF | TGTGCCAGCAGCTTAGCTAGCTTCTACAATGAGCAGTTCTTC
TRBJ2-1 | TRBV20-1 | TRBD2 | 15 | few | CSARGVTSGRREQFF | TGCAGTGCTAGAGGGGTGACTAGCGGCCGGAGGGAGCAGTTCTTC